This T cell receptor (beta chain) was sequenced during a study of cytomegalovirus exposure and HLA in healthy donors (dated by TCRdb to 2017 to 2019). Concerning the study at large: An earlier analysis of approximately 640 of the donors reported roughly 270 Gb of sequence data and more than 90 million unique TCR beta sequences from roughly 180 million T cells. An early release covering roughly 600 HLA-typed donors comprised about 320 gigabases of sequencing data and around 85 million unique TCR sequences. The genetic ancestry cluster associated with self-reported Caucasian donors included 80% to 90% of the roughly 400 genotyped donors. The study was designed to test whether signatures of past pathogen exposure could be identified by cataloging public T cell receptors. The study used immunosequencing to profile the T cell repertoires of more than 650 subjects and linked those repertoires to cytomegalovirus serostatus. In addition to the first cohort of 666 subjects, a separate validation cohort of 120 different subjects was used. The study combined high-throughput TCR immunosequencing, statistical association of individual TCRs with disease status, and machine learning to predict cytomegalovirus infection status. In a later analysis, previously published TCR beta repertoires from several hundred donors were re-analyzed and high-resolution HLA genotyping was added so that TCR occurrence patterns could be studied. In the later analysis, no new phenotypic data were used to find candidate immune exposures; instead, reliance was placed on TCR beta sequences and their occurrence across donors. An earlier analysis of approximately 580 of the donors used high-throughput TCR beta sequencing to judge whether each TCR beta V gene segment behaved as functional or pseudogenic. Donor age, sex, ethnicity and CMV serostatus were compiled together with the repertoire data. A later genetic analysis used genome-wide SNP genotypes for about 65% of the 666 donors, treating that subset as a discovery cohort. Every discovery cohort repertoire had been produced on one sequencing platform. HLA typing included class I and class II loci at four-digit resolution. The number of typed donors differed by locus: about 629-630 for A, B, C, DRB1 and DQB1; 500 to 550 for DQA1; approximately 600 for DPA1; and 400 to 480 for DPB1. Because of strong linkage in the cohort, five DR-DQ haplotypes were treated as single units for association and clustering. On average, about 240,000 unique TCR beta nucleotide sequences were sequenced per donor among more than 350 genotyped donors of the cohort, with approximately 18% of those sequences being non-productive.

The paper's findings and limits, for the study overall: The presence/absence analyses assumed that sequencing depth was roughly uniform across donors, and that assumption may not be true. In an earlier analysis of some 640 of the donors, most TCR beta V segments were observed in productive rearrangements about 87% or about 30% of the time, broadly matching IMGT annotations. Across donors, most TCR sequences were observed very rarely, whereas some public TCRs were present in many individuals. In the study, some 180 TCR beta chains were listed as associated with cytomegalovirus. A later genetic analysis associated a missense DCLRE1C variant with V-gene and J-gene trimming of TCR beta chains, and an independent cohort replicated the association. In vitro tests confirmed that a few of the cytomegalovirus-associated TCR beta chains recognize cytomegalovirus antigens. According to a later analysis, TCR association rates differed among HLA loci, with DRB1 alleles showing the most associated TCRs and HLA-C alleles showing the fewest. Cytomegalovirus status was reported to be diagnosed by the classifier with high specificity and sensitivity in both the original and validation cohorts. When HLA alleles, especially DR and DQ, strongly co-occurred, attributing TCR associations to individual alleles was difficult. The authors suggested that the approach could potentially be generalized to other disease states and immunological phenotypes. Most CMV-associated TCR beta chains appeared to be HLA-restricted in a later analysis, and the HLA associations seemed to be driven largely by CMV exposure. According to a later genetic analysis, donors in an Asian-associated ancestry cluster had fewer N-insertions in productive TCRs than the roughly 700-donor mean. Correlated functional status among segregating V segments might reflect linkage disequilibrium, but an unknown experimental factor could not be ruled out. In this cohort, only TCR beta chains were sequenced, and detectable features were limited by the absence of alpha or paired-chain data. Immune exposure information for the cohort was limited to CMV serostatus. About 15 rarely observed V segments, including chromosome 9 orphons, were excluded from the earlier analysis of 550 to 700 of the donors because counts were too low. Because HLA typing was missing for some donors at each locus, association tests included only the typed subset. A later analysis reported that several top co-occurrence clusters appeared linked to parvovirus B19, influenza, CMV and Epstein-Barr virus. In a later analysis, HLA-associated TCR beta chains were found to be more clonally expanded and to have lower generation probabilities than equally common non-associated chains. The sequencing pipeline was judged likely to have produced a cluster of highly shared sequence variants as a technical artifact. A later analysis associated about 17,000 TCR beta sequences with specific HLA alleles at a false discovery rate of 0.05. Some IMGT-functional V segments, including TRBV6-2 and TRBV6-3, could not be distinguished by the 87-base-pair reads and were therefore excluded. A further reported finding was that TCR beta sequences accurately predicted the HLA-A and HLA-B alleles for most subjects in the first cohort.

The library came from the immunoSEQ multiplex PCR assay. The multiplex PCR relied on a mix of 60 forward primers for TCR Vbeta segments and 13 reverse primers for TCR Jbeta segments. Amplification of the CDR3 region of rearranged TCR beta genes was performed with a multiplex PCR assay on genomic DNA. Amplified TCR beta libraries were sequenced as 87-base-pair reads on the Illumina HiSeq System. Processing in the source paper ran as follows. A later analysis tallied 75 million to 95 million unique TCR beta chains across the approximately 670 repertoires, and around 12 million of those chains were shared by two or more donors. To remove PCR and sequencing errors, raw reads were error-corrected and collapsed into unique sequences using a nearest-neighbor algorithm that merged closely related sequences. CDR3 sequences were aligned to IMGT reference sequences to assign V, D and J gene segments. For a sequence to be retained, a match of at least six nucleotides to both a V gene segment and a J gene segment was required. A rearrangement counted as productive if the CDR3 had no stop codons and remained in frame with V and J, and every other rearrangement counted as non-productive. Following IMGT convention, CDR3 was defined as the stretch from the second conserved V-encoded cysteine to the conserved J-encoded phenylalanine. Sequences without an unambiguous match to a single V gene segment were excluded from the earlier analysis of about 600 of the donors. In an earlier analysis of 500 to 750 of the donors, V segments were called functional above 56.7% productive rearrangements and were called segregating when the between-donor standard deviation exceeded 5%. A statistical classification framework was developed to diagnose cytomegalovirus status using the catalog of TCR beta chain sequences. In a later analysis, V and J genes were assigned by comparing TCR nucleotide sequences against IMGT/GENE-DB human TR gene sequences. In a later analysis, CDR3 sequences and most-parsimonious VDJ recombination scenarios were assigned using the TCRdist pipeline. In a later analysis, each TCR beta chain was defined by its CDR3 amino acid sequence together with its V-gene family, and reads lacking a unique V-gene family were excluded. In a later analysis, 450 to 600 highly shared, low-generation-probability nucleotide sequences were removed to address suspected cross-contamination and a sequencing artifact. For each public chain, a later analysis derived a clonal expansion index from normalized ranks of inferred template counts within each repertoire. A later analysis computed generation probabilities with a VDJ recombination model fitted to out-of-frame rearrangements, and checked the results against IGoR. Hypergeometric tests were used in a later analysis to score TCR-TCR, TCR-HLA and TCR-CMV co-occurrence, with a repertoire-size bias correction applied to the TCR pairs. To estimate false discovery rates, a later analysis permuted the HLA or CMV assignments 20 times. In a later analysis, co-occurring TCRs were grouped using DBSCAN, and TCRdist sequence similarity was added for clustering within HLA-allele-positive subsets. Co-occurrence clustering excluded repertoires with fewer than 30,000 or more than 120,000 public chains, plus five with anomalous nucleotide sharing. TCRdb mirrors the immuneACCESS table, restricted to in-frame sequences. Some clones are absent from its copies; in checked studies, under half trace to an unresolved V gene, and the reason for the others is unknown. V and J calls and clone size are those listed in that table; D and trimming were worked out from the DNA. The sample records some 200,000 clones, 75% to 90% of which are singletons. 2.7% of the sample lies in the top ten.

In regard to this clone: The antigen it binds to is not known. One base away there is no much larger clone; base qualities are not given.

The germline V gene (reference sequence) provides CDR1 SEHNR and CDR2 FQNEAQ. Its CDR3 holds 11 amino acids, cysteine through phenylalanine. The read is trimmed to its CDR3 DNA, 33 bases read in frame from base 1. V is reduced by 6 bases and J by 9 bases, leaving a spacing of 9 bases between them. The cohort consisted of 670 or so healthy bone marrow donors. At the time of sampling, every cohort member was nominally healthy, though immune exposures that went unrecorded were likely present. The donor tested CMV seronegative, placing the donor among the 350 to 400 seronegative members of the cohort. Every donor gave a peripheral blood sample, and the peripheral blood mononuclear cells from that sample were used for TCR beta sequencing. Genomic DNA was extracted from the blood cell samples with the Qiagen DNeasy Blood Extraction Kit.

The TCR originated in a woman in her forties in good health and CMV-seronegative. Material: PBMCs. This sequence uses TRBV7-9 and TRBJ2-1, with the identity of the D gene unclear. The nucleotides are TGTGCCAGCAGTTACCTGGCTGAGCAGTTCTTC. It specifies CASSYLAEQFF.